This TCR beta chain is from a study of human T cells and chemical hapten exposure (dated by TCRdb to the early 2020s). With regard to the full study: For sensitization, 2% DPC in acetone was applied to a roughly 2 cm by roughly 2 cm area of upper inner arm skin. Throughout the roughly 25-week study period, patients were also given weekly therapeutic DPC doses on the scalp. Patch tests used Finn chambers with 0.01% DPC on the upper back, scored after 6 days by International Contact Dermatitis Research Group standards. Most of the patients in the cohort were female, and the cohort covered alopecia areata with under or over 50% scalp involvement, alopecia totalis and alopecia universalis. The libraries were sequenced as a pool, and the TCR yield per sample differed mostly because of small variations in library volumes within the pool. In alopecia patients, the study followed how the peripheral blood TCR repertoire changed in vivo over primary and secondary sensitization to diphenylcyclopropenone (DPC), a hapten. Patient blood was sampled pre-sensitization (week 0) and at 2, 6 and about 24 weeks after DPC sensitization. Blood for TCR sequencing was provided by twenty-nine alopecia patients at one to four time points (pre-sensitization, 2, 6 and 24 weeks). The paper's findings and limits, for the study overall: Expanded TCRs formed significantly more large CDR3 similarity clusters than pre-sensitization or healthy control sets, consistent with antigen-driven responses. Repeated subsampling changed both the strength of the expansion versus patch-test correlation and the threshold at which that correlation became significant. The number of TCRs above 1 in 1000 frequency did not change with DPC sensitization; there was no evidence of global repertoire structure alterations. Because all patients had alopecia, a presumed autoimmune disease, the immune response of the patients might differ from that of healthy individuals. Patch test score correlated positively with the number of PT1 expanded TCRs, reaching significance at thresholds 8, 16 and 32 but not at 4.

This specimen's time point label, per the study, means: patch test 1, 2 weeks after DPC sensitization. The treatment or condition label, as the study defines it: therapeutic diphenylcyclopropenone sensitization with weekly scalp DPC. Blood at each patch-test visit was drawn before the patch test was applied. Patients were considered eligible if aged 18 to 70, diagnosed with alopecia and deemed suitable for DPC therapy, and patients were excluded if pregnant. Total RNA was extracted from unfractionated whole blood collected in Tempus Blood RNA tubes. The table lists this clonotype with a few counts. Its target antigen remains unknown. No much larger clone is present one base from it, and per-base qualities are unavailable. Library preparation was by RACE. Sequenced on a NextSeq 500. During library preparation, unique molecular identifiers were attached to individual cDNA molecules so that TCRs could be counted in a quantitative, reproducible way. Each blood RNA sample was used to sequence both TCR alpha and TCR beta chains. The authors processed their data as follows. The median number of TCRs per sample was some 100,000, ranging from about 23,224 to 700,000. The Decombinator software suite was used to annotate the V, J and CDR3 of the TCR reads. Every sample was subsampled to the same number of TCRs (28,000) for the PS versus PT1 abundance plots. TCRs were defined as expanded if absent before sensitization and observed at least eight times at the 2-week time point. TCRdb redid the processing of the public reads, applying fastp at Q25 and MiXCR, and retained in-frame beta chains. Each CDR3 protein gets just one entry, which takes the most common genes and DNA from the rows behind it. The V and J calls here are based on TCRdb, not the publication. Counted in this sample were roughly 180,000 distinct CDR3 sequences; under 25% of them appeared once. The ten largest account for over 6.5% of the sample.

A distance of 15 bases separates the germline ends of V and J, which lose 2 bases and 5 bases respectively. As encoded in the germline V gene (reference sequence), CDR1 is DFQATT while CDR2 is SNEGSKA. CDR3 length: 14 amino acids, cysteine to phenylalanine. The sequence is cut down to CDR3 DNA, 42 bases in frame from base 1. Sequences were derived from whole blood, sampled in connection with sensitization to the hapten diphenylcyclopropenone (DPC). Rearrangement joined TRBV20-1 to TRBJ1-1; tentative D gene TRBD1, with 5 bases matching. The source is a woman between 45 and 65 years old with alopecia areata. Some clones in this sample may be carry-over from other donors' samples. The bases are TGCAGTGCTAGAAACTCCAGGGCCCTGACTGAAGCTTTCTTT. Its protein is CSARNSRALTEAFF.